This entry lists 5 T cell receptor beta chains sequenced from one sample in a study of T cell repertoires in cytomegalovirus infection. One entry per CDR3 protein results from TCRdb running MiXCR on the reads. The data hold fewer than 300,000 distinct CDR3 sequences, with about a quarter observed a single time. Sequenced material: PBMCs. These receptors originate from a human donor in good health (CMV status not recorded). Some clones in this sample may be carry-over from other donors' samples.

This clonotype appeared a single time. CDR3 loop: CASSAGGSYNEQFF. The CDR3, as DNA: TGTGCCAGCAGTGCCGGAGGGAGTTACAATGAGCAGTTCTTC. The chain carries TRBV12-3 or TRBV12-4 and TRBJ2-1; TRBD2 might be the D (6 bases). The V end lost 5 bases, the J end lost 4 bases, and 12 bases lay between the germline ends. The CDR3 contains 14 residues.

This clonotype was detected ten times or more. This chain uses TRBV7-2 with TRBJ2-5; D may be TRBD2 (6 bases). Germline values: CDR1 SGHTA, CDR2 FQGNSA. This CDR3 spans 15 amino acids. The V end lost 4 bases, the J end lost 1 base, and 13 bases lay between the germline ends. The CDR3 DNA follows: TGTGCCAGCAGCTCAACGTCGCGGGGCCAAGAGACCCAGTACTTC. It specifies CASSSTSRGQETQYF. The whole variable domain, filled in from reference TRBV7-2 and TRBJ2-5, reads GAGVSQSPSNKVTEKGKDVELRCDPISGHTALYWYRQSLGQGLEFLIYFQGNSAPDKSGLPSDRFSAERTGGSVSTLTIQRTQQEDSAVYLCASSSTSRGQETQYFGPGTRLLVL.

The V gene is TRBV7-2, the J gene TRBJ1-1; D ambiguous. Germline CDR1 reads SGHTA; CDR2 reads FQGNSA. Trimming left V 6 bases short and J 0 bases short, with 17 bases between. CDR3 length: 16 residues. This CDR3 is CASRAGRSSLNTEAFF. The CDR3 coding sequence is TGTGCCAGCAGGGCCGGGCGTAGTTCCCTGAACACTGAAGCTTTCTTT.

J is TRBJ2-3 and V is TRBV28, with D perhaps given as TRBD1 or TRBD2 (5 bases each). With 7 bases removed from V and 3 bases from J, the gap between germline ends came to 14 bases. Germline-derived CDR1 and CDR2 are MDHEN and SYDVKM. This CDR3 comprises 14 residues. This CDR3 is CASTQLGVTDTQYF. The CDR3, as DNA: TGTGCCAGCACCCAGCTGGGGGTTACAGATACGCAGTATTTT.

This clonotype was counted at least ten times. This chain joins TRBV7-2 and TRBJ2-7, with 12 bases matching TRBD2. The trim removed 5 bases at V and 7 bases at J, leaving 6 bases unmatched. The CDR3 consists of 14 residues. Per the germline V gene, CDR1 is SGHTA and CDR2 is FQGNSA. CDR3 region: CASSVRLAGEEQYF. The DNA for the CDR3 is TGTGCCAGCAGCGTCAGACTAGCGGGAGAAGAGCAGTACTTC.